Each of the 2 T cell receptor beta chains below was sequenced from the same sample in a study of OX40 agonist ivuxolimab in advanced cancers. Method: immunoSEQ multiplex PCR; TCRdb's copy keeps in-frame clones and lacks some. The sample lists about 24,000 clones, 80% to 85% occurring once. The starting material was CD4+ or CD8+ T cells sorted from blood, obtained in a trial of the OX40 agonist ivuxolimab. The origin of the receptors is an adult with an advanced solid tumor such as melanoma, head and neck, liver or kidney cancer.

V is TRBV7-9 and J is TRBJ2-7; 8 nucleotides agree with TRBD1. The trim removed 0 bases at V and 1 base at J, leaving 5 bases unmatched. The CDR3 contains 16 residues. Germline assignment: CDR1 SEHNR and CDR2 FQNEAQ (reference sequence). CDR3 DNA: TGTGCCAGCAGCTTAGCCACCGGGACAGGATCCTACGAGCAGTACTTC. Amino acids: CASSLATGTGSYEQYF.

In its sample, this clone was seen a few times. The V and J genes are TRBV6-6 and TRBJ2-7; D is possibly TRBD1 (5 bases). V was pared by 5 bases and J by 1 base, with 12 bases between. The CDR3 is made up of 14 amino acids. In germline, CDR1 is MNHNY, CDR2 SVGAGI (reference sequence). The CDR3 DNA reads as TGTGCCAGCAGTAATCCAGGGCTTTCCTACGAGCAGTACTTC. Amino acid sequence: CASSNPGLSYEQYF.